The 28 T cell receptor beta chains below all came from one sample that was sequenced in a study of OX40 agonist ivuxolimab in advanced cancers. Assay: immunoSEQ multiplex PCR; the TCRdb copy retains only in-frame clones and omits some. Seen here are 20,000 to 30,000 clones, 83% observed once, and the top ten hold 10% to 15%. Sequencing was performed on CD4+ or CD8+ T cells sorted from blood, taken in a trial of the OX40 agonist ivuxolimab. The origin of the receptors is an adult with an advanced solid tumor such as melanoma, head and neck, liver or kidney cancer.

The V call is TRBV30, the J call TRBJ2-7; D is perhaps TRBD2 (6 bases). Germline V gene sequence: CDR1 GTSNPN, CDR2 SVGIG (reference sequence). V was cut by 0 bases and J by 3 bases, with 9 bases left in between. This CDR3 has 13 residues. In nucleotides, the CDR3 is TGTGCCTGGAGTGTAATGGGGGGCTACGAGCAGTACTTC. Encoded protein: CAWSVMGGYEQYF.

The chain has TRBV6-5 and TRBJ1-5; D unclear. The CDR3 is 15 amino acids. From germline, CDR1 is MNHEY and CDR2 SVGAGI. Trimming stripped 6 bases from V and 0 bases from J, with 12 bases between. The CDR3 nucleotides are TGTGCCAGCAGCGTCGGTGCGTATAGCAATCAGCCCCAGCATTTT. This translates into CASSVGAYSNQPQHF.

A few counts support this clone. The genes are TRBV7-9 and TRBJ2-7; tentatively, D is TRBD1 (6 bases). Trimming cost V 1 base and J 2 bases, with 9 bases left between them. Germline V gene lookup returns CDR1 SEHNR and CDR2 FQNEAQ (reference sequence). The CDR3 covers 14 residues. Here the CDR3 DNA reads TGTGCCAGCAGCTTAGGTGGGGGCACCTACGAGCAGTACTTC. Translated: CASSLGGGTYEQYF.

This clone occurred once. The chain uses TRBV29-1 and TRBJ2-2, with D perhaps TRBD1 (5 bases). CDR3 size: 14 residues. Trimming took 3 bases from V and 4 from J, leaving 12 bases between them. Germline CDR1 and CDR2: SQVTM and ANQGSEA. The CDR3 DNA sequence: TGCAGCGTTGATGTAGGGGCAGGCACCGGGGAGCTGTTTTTT. This codes for CSVDVGAGTGELFF.

This chain joins TRBV27 and TRBJ1-1, with no clear D. The V end was cut by 3 bases, the J end by 1 base, with 9 bases between. The length of the CDR3 is 14 residues. The germline V gene has CDR1 MNHEY and CDR2 SMNVEV (reference sequence). CDR3 region: CASSFGQQNTEAFF. CDR3 in DNA: TGTGCCAGCAGTTTTGGGCAGCAGAACACTGAAGCTTTCTTT.

The V call is TRBV6-6, the J call TRBJ1-2; no reliable D call. From germline, CDR1 is MNHNY and CDR2 SVGAGI (reference sequence). The CDR3 is made up of 14 amino acids. Trimming took 0 bases from V and 8 from J, leaving 13 bases between them. The CDR3 nucleotides read TGTGCCAGCAGTTACTCGCCGGAGGTCAAAGGCTACACCTTC. Translated, it gives CASSYSPEVKGYTF.

The chain uses TRBV7-9 and TRBJ2-5, with 10 positions matching TRBD1. The V gene end was trimmed by 6 bases and the J gene end by 4 bases; junction bases not matched to a gene: 8. The germline CDR1 and CDR2 sequences are SEHNR and FQNEAQ (reference sequence). This CDR3 contains 15 residues. As DNA, the CDR3 is TGTGCCAGCAGTTCCGGGACAGGGGATGGAGAGACCCAGTACTTC. This gives the protein CASSSGTGDGETQYF.

The chain carries TRBV7-8 and TRBJ1-4, with D hard to call. The V end was cut by 5 bases, the J end by 0 bases, with 13 bases between. Germline V gene lookup returns CDR1 SGHVS and CDR2 FQNEAQ. The CDR3 sequence is 16 residues long. The chain's CDR3 is CASSVSYGATNEKLFF. CDR3 DNA sequence: TGTGCCAGCAGCGTTTCATACGGAGCAACTAATGAAAAACTGTTTTTT.

The chain is built from TRBV11-2 and TRBJ2-5; D may be TRBD2 (6 bases). The CDR3 length is 16 residues. Germline lookup yields CDR1 SGHAT and CDR2 FQNNGV. V was clipped by 3 bases and J by 5 bases, with 19 bases between them. The CDR3 region is CASSFGGTNQRETQYF. For the CDR3, the DNA is TGTGCCAGCAGCTTTGGGGGGACGAACCAACGGGAGACCCAGTACTTC.

This clone was observed once. This CDR3 reads CASRPGGSMEQYF. CDR3 sequence (DNA): TGTGCCAGCAGGCCCGGGGGTTCAATGGAGCAGTACTTC. This chain links TRBV10-3 with TRBJ2-7; TRBD2 is a possible D gene (6 bases). V was cut by 10 bases and J by 7 bases, with 20 bases left in between. The germline V gene encodes CDR1 ENHRY and CDR2 SYGVKD. The CDR3 is 13 residues long.

This clone was seen only a few times. The rearrangement uses TRBV4-1 and TRBJ2-5; 9 nucleotides line up with TRBD2. Looked up from germline, CDR1 is MGHRA and CDR2 is YSYEKL. J lost 2 bases, V lost 3 bases, and 10 bases had no gene match. The CDR3 has 17 amino acids. CDR3 nucleotides: TGCGCCAGCAGCCATCCCTGGGAGCGGGGGGCGCAAGAGACCCAGTACTTC. Residues: CASSHPWERGAQETQYF.

The chain links TRBV19 to TRBJ2-7; weak D call: TRBD1 (7 bases). The V gene's germline CDR1 is LNHDA and CDR2 SQIVND (reference sequence). The CDR3 is 14 residues long. The V end was cut by 5 bases, the J end by 4 bases, with 15 bases between. DNA of the CDR3: TGTGCCAGTAGTTGGCAGGGGGGCTCGTACGAGCAGTACTTC. This sequence encodes CASSWQGGSYEQYF.

The CDR3 reads CASSFTGYEQYF. CDR3 nucleotide sequence: TGCGCCAGCAGCTTTACAGGCTACGAGCAGTACTTC. The rearrangement joins TRBV5-1 to TRBJ2-7, with D perhaps matching TRBD1 (5 bases). The length of the CDR3 is 12 residues. Germline V gene sequence: CDR1 SGHRS, CDR2 YFSETQ. The germline V and J ends were trimmed by 2 bases and 3 bases, with 6 bases remaining between them.

V is TRBV27 and J is TRBJ2-7; D not resolved. This CDR3 region has 13 residues. Germline CDR1 MNHEY, CDR2 SMNVEV (reference sequence). Trimming took off 0 bases at V and 2 bases at J, with 5 bases between the two ends. The DNA of the CDR3 is TGTGCCAGCAGTTTATCTGGAGCCTACGAGCAGTACTTC. This encodes CASSLSGAYEQYF.

The chain recombines TRBV7-9 with TRBJ1-3; no reliable D call. CDR1 and CDR2 from the germline V gene are SEHNR and FQNEAQ (reference sequence). V shed 6 bases and J shed 0 bases, with 15 bases lying between them. This CDR3 contains 16 residues. The CDR3 DNA reads TGTGCCAGCAGAACTGATCGGGCCTACTCTGGAAACACCATATATTTT. Amino acids: CASRTDRAYSGNTIYF.

The CDR3 DNA sequence: TGTGCCATCAGTGACCAGGTTGACTACGAGCAGTACTTC. Its translation: CAISDQVDYEQYF. The chain joins TRBV10-3 to TRBJ2-7, with D hard to call. There are 13 residues in the CDR3. Per germline, CDR1 ENHRY and CDR2 SYGVKD. V gave up 3 bases and J gave up 3 bases, with 9 bases separating them.

This CDR3 reads CASGLVLRGGETQYF. CDR3 nucleotides: TGTGCTAGTGGTTTGGTACTGCGGGGGGGAGAGACCCAGTACTTC. This sequence joins TRBV12-5 and TRBJ2-5; 9 bases are a match to TRBD2. Germline loops: CDR1 LGHNT, CDR2 FRNRAP. Unmatched junction bases numbered 3, after V lost 0 bases and J lost 4 bases. The CDR3 extends over 15 amino acids.

The V gene is TRBV12-5, the J gene TRBJ2-7; 7 nucleotides agree with TRBD1. Trimming removed 3 bases from V and 1 base from J; junction bases left unmatched: 3. The CDR3 is made up of 14 amino acids. Germline V CDR1 and CDR2: LGHNT, FRNRAP. In nucleotides, the CDR3 is TGTGCTAGTGGTTTATGGGACAGTTCCTACGAGCAGTACTTC. As protein: CASGLWDSSYEQYF.

This chain links TRBV21-1 with TRBJ2-5; the tabulated D call, TRBD1, remains unverified against the DNA. TRBV21-1 is labeled a pseudogene. The CDR3 contains 14 residues. CDR3 bases: TGTGCCAGCGAAACGGACAGGGGGCAAGAGACCCAGTACTTC. Its translation is CASETDRGQETQYF.

The chain carries TRBV18 and TRBJ1-2; D is unclear. CDR1 and CDR2 (germline): KGHSH, LQKENI. V shed 0 bases and J shed 3 bases, with 11 bases lying between them. This CDR3 is 15 amino acids long. The CDR3: CASSPPAGSYYGYTF. The CDR3 bases are TGTGCCAGCTCACCACCAGCTGGCAGCTACTATGGCTACACCTTC.

DNA for the CDR3: TGTGCCAGCAGTCCCGGGGTAAACTATGGCTACACCTTC. It yields the protein CASSPGVNYGYTF. This sequence joins TRBV6-5 and TRBJ1-2; D is unresolved. Germline V gene lookup returns CDR1 MNHEY and CDR2 SVGAGI. This CDR3 has 13 residues. Trimming took off 5 bases at V and 2 bases at J, with 9 bases between the two ends.

This chain links TRBV4-1 with TRBJ2-7, with D possibly TRBD1 on 5 matching bases. This CDR3 is built from 15 residues. The V end lost 4 bases, the J end lost 2 bases, and 15 bases lay between the germline ends. The germline V gene encodes CDR1 MGHRA and CDR2 YSYEKL. The CDR3 here is CASSLGQGPTYEQYF. The CDR3 region has the DNA TGCGCCAGCAGCCTTGGGCAGGGTCCTACCTACGAGCAGTACTTC.

This chain links TRBV6-1 with TRBJ2-1; 11 bases map to TRBD2. V was pared by 8 bases and J by 8 bases, with 8 bases of the junction left unmatched. Germline V gene sequence: CDR1 MNHNS, CDR2 SASEGT. The CDR3 loop spans 14 amino acids. This CDR3 is CASLTSGKPDEQFF. The CDR3 DNA reads as TGTGCCAGCTTGACTAGCGGGAAACCCGATGAGCAGTTCTTC.

V gene TRBV5-6 combines with J gene TRBJ1-5; 8 positions match TRBD1. The CDR3 runs to 13 residues. The germline gives CDR1 SGHDT, CDR2 YYEEEE. The ends lost 3 bases at V and 6 bases at J; junction bases unmatched: 2. For the CDR3, the DNA is TGTGCCAGCAGCTCGGGACAGGTTCAGCCCCAGCATTTT. It encodes CASSSGQVQPQHF.

V usage is TRBV5-1 and J usage is TRBJ1-6; D is undetermined. The CDR3 spans 17 residues. Trimming cost V 0 bases and J 3 bases, with 13 bases left between them. Germline CDR1 is SGHRS and CDR2 is YFSETQ. The DNA of the CDR3 is TGCGCCAGCAGCTTGGAGGCCAGCGCACGCTATAATTCACCCCTCCACTTT. Translated: CASSLEASARYNSPLHF.

This clone was seen a handful of times. The rearrangement uses TRBV4-1 and TRBJ2-7; 7 nucleotides match TRBD2. With V trimmed by 3 bases and J by 3 bases, 8 bases remained unmatched. Germline CDR1 MGHRA, CDR2 YSYEKL. This CDR3 is 15 amino acids long. The CDR3 here is CASSHTSDPSYEQYF. The CDR3 DNA sequence: TGCGCCAGCAGCCACACTAGCGACCCTAGCTACGAGCAGTACTTC.

This chain joins TRBV18 and TRBJ2-7, with TRBD2 matching over 7 bases. The CDR3 covers 14 residues. J was trimmed by 2 bases and V by 0 bases; bases with no gene match: 1. The germline V gene encodes CDR1 KGHSH and CDR2 LQKENI. CDR3 sequence reads: CASSPPSGAYEQYF. CDR3 coding DNA: TGTGCCAGCTCACCACCAAGCGGGGCCTACGAGCAGTACTTC.

This chain uses TRBV27 with TRBJ1-2; a possible D gene is TRBD1 (5 bases). V lost 8 bases to trimming and J lost 4 bases, with 14 bases between them. Germline V CDR1 and CDR2: MNHEY, SMNVEV (reference sequence). The CDR3 covers 13 residues. The CDR3 spells CASGDARGYGYTF. CDR3 DNA sequence: TGTGCCAGCGGGGACGCCCGGGGCTATGGCTACACCTTC.